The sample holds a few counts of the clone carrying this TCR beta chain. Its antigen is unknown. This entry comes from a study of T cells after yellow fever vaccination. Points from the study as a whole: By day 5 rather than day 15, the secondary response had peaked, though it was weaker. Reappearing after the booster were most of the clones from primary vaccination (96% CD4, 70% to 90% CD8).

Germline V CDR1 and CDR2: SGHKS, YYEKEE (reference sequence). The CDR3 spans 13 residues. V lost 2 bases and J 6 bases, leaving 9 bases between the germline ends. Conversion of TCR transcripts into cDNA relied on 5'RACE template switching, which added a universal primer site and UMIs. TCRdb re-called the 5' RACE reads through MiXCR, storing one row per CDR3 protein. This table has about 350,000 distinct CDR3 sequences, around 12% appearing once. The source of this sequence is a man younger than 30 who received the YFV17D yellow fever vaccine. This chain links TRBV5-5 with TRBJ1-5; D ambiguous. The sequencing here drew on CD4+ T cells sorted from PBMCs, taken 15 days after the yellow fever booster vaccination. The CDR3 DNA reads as TGTGCCAGCAGCTTTGGACCATTTCAGCCCCAGCATTTT. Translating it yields CASSFGPFQPQHF. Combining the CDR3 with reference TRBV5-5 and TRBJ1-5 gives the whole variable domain DAGVTQSPTHLIKTRGQQVTLRCSPISGHKSVSWYQQVLGQGPQFIFQYYEKEERGRGNFPDRFSARQFPNYSSELNVNALLLGDSALYLCASSFGPFQPQHFGDGTRLSIL.